This TCR beta chain was captured in a study of blood T cell repertoires in COVID-19. Study information: The analysed material was cDNA or gDNA that came from T cells, B-cell-depleted T cells, or PBMCs.

Participants were aged about 18 to 100 years from approximately 23 US areas. Participants had their cohort set by participant-reported clinical history. The length of the CDR3 is 14 residues. Germline CDR1 reads MDHEN; CDR2 reads SYDVKM. The V gene end was trimmed by 10 bases and the J gene end by 5 bases; junction bases not matched to a gene: 11. In the study's own analysis: The authors estimated nucleated cell counts from reference gene primer amplification. Clones were sequenced by immunoSEQ multiplex PCR, and TCRdb holds only the in-frame ones, with some missing. V and J calls and clone size are as listed in that table; D and trimming were resolved from the DNA. The data hold approximately 250,000 clones, with 90% observed a single time.

The chain joins TRBV28 to TRBJ1-5; 7 bases agree with TRBD1. The specimen sequenced was PBMCs or T cells enriched from blood (not recorded which). This TCR came from a woman aged 30 to 39 with acute COVID-19. CDR3 DNA: TGTGCCACCACAAAAGGGGGCGTTTATCAGCCCCAGCATTTT. Protein: CATTKGGVYQPQHF.